This TCR beta chain comes out of a study of OX40 agonist ivuxolimab in advanced cancers. At the level of the study: Eligibility admitted prior anti-PD-1, anti-PD-L1 or anti-CTLA-4 therapy; about 42% had some. Three dose-escalation patients had partial responses: one with hepatocellular carcinoma and two with cutaneous melanoma.

The CDR3 has 15 amino acids. Germline V gene lookup returns CDR1 LGHNA and CDR2 YSLEER. Trimming took off 1 base at V and 4 bases at J, with 13 bases between the two ends. Sequencing used immunoSEQ multiplex PCR; TCRdb keeps in-frame clones, though not all of them. Among roughly 60,000 clones listed, approximately 87% were seen once. The investigators sampled blood at baseline, at cycle 4 day 1, and at cycle 7 day 1. This clone was seen a few times. The sample in question was CD4+ or CD8+ T cells sorted from blood, obtained in a trial of the OX40 agonist ivuxolimab. This chain links TRBV4-3 with TRBJ1-2, with a possible D match to TRBD1 (6 bases). The sequence was obtained from an adult with an advanced solid tumor such as melanoma, head and neck, liver or kidney cancer. The CDR3 loop is CASSQAQQGLYGYTF. Written as DNA, the CDR3 is TGCGCCAGCAGCCAAGCCCAACAGGGACTCTATGGCTACACCTTC.